The rows below give T cell receptor beta chains drawn from one sample of a study of CD8+CD57+ T cells in acquired aplastic anemia. TCRdb recomputed calls from the reads with MiXCR, one row per CDR3 protein. The data hold under 200,000 distinct CDR3 sequences, with about 70% observed a single time. Sequenced material: sorted CD4+, CD8+, or CD8+CD57+ T cells (not recorded which) from PBMCs. The receptors shown here come from a human donor with aplastic anemia. The CDR3 runs from the conserved cysteine through the conserved F or W. Each record gives: CDR3 protein, CDR3 DNA, clone size, V gene, D gene, J gene. A D gene is named only where the DNA matches it firmly. The size of a clone is reported for some rows only, either as once, few or many, or as a class for expanded clones.

CDR3aa: CASSVRGYDTQYF
CDR3nt: TGTGCCAGCAGTGTGCGGGGGTACGATACGCAGTATTTT
abundance: -
v_gene: TRBV2
d_gene: TRBD2
j_gene: TRBJ2-3

CDR3aa: CASSQASGANVLTF
CDR3nt: TGCGCCAGCAGCCAAGCCTCTGGGGCCAACGTCCTGACTTTC
abundance: -
v_gene: TRBV4-1
d_gene: -
j_gene: TRBJ2-6

CDR3aa: CASSLGVVAYEQYF
CDR3nt: TGTGCCAGCAGCCTCGGGGTAGTCGCCTACGAGCAGTACTTC
abundance: -
v_gene: TRBV9
d_gene: -
j_gene: TRBJ2-7

CDR3aa: CASSGKGFYGYTF
CDR3nt: TGTGCCAGTAGTGGTAAAGGCTTCTATGGCTACACCTTC
abundance: -
v_gene: TRBV19
d_gene: -
j_gene: TRBJ1-2

CDR3aa: CASSPRGEEQYF
CDR3nt: TGTGCCAGCTCACCAAGGGGGGAGGAGCAGTACTTC
abundance: -
v_gene: TRBV18
d_gene: -
j_gene: TRBJ2-7

CDR3aa: CASSLGEGLSYEQYF
CDR3nt: TGTGCCAGCAGCTTAGGAGAGGGTCTCTCCTACGAGCAGTACTTC
abundance: few
v_gene: TRBV7-2
d_gene: -
j_gene: TRBJ2-7

CDR3aa: CSARDEGNGYTF
CDR3nt: TGCAGTGCTAGAGATGAGGGAAATGGCTACACCTTC
abundance: -
v_gene: TRBV20-1
d_gene: -
j_gene: TRBJ1-2

CDR3aa: CASSVGGNTDTQYF
CDR3nt: TGTGCCAGCAGCGTCGGGGGAAACACAGATACGCAGTATTTT
abundance: -
v_gene: TRBV7-9
d_gene: -
j_gene: TRBJ2-3

CDR3aa: CASSSQGALNTEAFF
CDR3nt: TGCGCCAGCAGCTCCCAGGGGGCGCTGAACACTGAAGCTTTCTTT
abundance: -
v_gene: TRBV5-1
d_gene: TRBD1
j_gene: TRBJ1-1

CDR3aa: CASSQLTGGRYTDTQYF
CDR3nt: TGTGCCAGCAGCCAGCTAACCGGGGGGCGATACACAGATACGCAGTATTTT
abundance: once
v_gene: TRBV14
d_gene: -
j_gene: TRBJ2-3

CDR3aa: CASSHGLQQGARGYTF
CDR3nt: TGTGCCAGCAGCCACGGGCTCCAGCAGGGGGCAAGAGGCTACACCTTC
abundance: -
v_gene: TRBV7-9
d_gene: TRBD1
j_gene: TRBJ1-2